This is a list of T cell receptor beta chains from one sample in a study of vaccination effects on CD4 cells after COVID-19. The antigens these receptors bind are not known. Assay: immunoSEQ multiplex PCR; the TCRdb copy retains only in-frame clones and omits some. This table has approximately 78,000 clones, over 70% appearing once. The sequencing here drew on CD4+ T cells from PBMCs cultured with HCoV-229E spike peptides, taken after COVID-19 vaccination. These receptors all come from a human donor who received a COVID-19 vaccine. CDR3s include the opening cysteine and the closing phenylalanine or tryptophan. Fields, in order: D gene, V gene, J gene, clone size, CDR3 protein, CDR3 DNA. D genes are given only for firm matches. The size field is filled for only some rows; it gives once, few, many or a size class.

TRBD1	TRBV5-1	TRBJ2-6	-	CASSLEIQGAGANVLTF	TGCGCCAGCAGCTTGGAGATCCAGGGGGCTGGGGCCAACGTCCTGACTTTC
-	TRBV3-1/TRBV3-2	TRBJ2-1	-	CASSQDKGWGWDSYNEQFF	TGTGCCAGCAGCCAAGATAAGGGTTGGGGTTGGGACTCCTACAATGAGCAGTTCTTC
TRBD1	TRBV27	TRBJ1-3	few	CASRQGGGNTIYF	TGTGCCAGCAGACAGGGGGGTGGAAACACCATATATTTT
TRBD1	TRBV4-2	TRBJ1-6	-	CASSPQGGLSPLHF	TGTGCCAGCAGCCCTCAGGGGGGGCTCTCACCCCTCCACTTT
-	TRBV24-1	TRBJ2-5	-	CATSASPGQAGSEETQYF	TGTGCCACCAGTGCTTCCCCTGGGCAGGCCGGGTCAGAGGAGACCCAGTACTTC
TRBD1	TRBV19	TRBJ1-5	-	CASSIKTGGFQPQHF	TGTGCCAGTAGTATAAAAACAGGGGGCTTCCAGCCCCAGCATTTT
TRBD1	TRBV24-1	TRBJ1-4	-	CATSDPGQGDEKLFF	TGTGCCACCAGTGATCCGGGACAGGGGGATGAAAAACTGTTTTTT
-	TRBV5-1	TRBJ1-2	-	CASSLAISGGPGGYTF	TGCGCCAGCAGCTTGGCGATCTCGGGGGGCCCCGGTGGCTACACCTTC
-	TRBV19	TRBJ1-5	few	CASSMTGASNQPQHF	TGTGCCAGTAGTATGACAGGAGCTAGCAATCAGCCCCAGCATTTT
TRBD1	TRBV27	TRBJ1-5	-	CASSFWTGGGLGQPQHF	TGTGCCAGCAGTTTTTGGACAGGGGGCGGATTAGGTCAGCCCCAGCATTTT